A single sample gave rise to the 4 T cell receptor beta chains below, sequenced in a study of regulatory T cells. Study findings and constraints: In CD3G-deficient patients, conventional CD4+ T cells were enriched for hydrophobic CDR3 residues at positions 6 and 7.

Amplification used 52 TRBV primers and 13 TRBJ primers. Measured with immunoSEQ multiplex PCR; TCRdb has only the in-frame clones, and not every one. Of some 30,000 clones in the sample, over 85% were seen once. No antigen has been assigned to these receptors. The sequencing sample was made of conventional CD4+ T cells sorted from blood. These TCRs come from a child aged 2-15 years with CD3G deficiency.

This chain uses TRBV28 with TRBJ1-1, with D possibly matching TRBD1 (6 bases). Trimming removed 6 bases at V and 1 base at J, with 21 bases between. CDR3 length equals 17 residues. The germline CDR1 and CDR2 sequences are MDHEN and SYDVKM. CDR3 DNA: TGTGCCAGCAGGGTAAGGTGGGGGCGAGGTAGGAACACTGAAGCTTTCTTT. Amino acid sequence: CASRVRWGRGRNTEAFF.

The DNA of the CDR3 is TGTGCCAGCAGCTTACGGACTAGCGGGAGGGGAAATGAGCAGTTCTTC. It specifies CASSLRTSGRGNEQFF. The chain is built from TRBV7-9 and TRBJ2-1; TRBD2 aligns across 15 bases. Germline-derived CDR1 and CDR2 are SEHNR and FQNEAQ (reference sequence). The ends lost 2 bases at V and 7 bases at J; junction bases unmatched: 3. The CDR3 sequence is 16 residues long.

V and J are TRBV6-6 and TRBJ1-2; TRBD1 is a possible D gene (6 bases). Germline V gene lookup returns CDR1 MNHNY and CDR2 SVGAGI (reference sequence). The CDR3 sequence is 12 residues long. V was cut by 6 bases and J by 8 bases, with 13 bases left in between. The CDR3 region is CASSPGHRGYTF. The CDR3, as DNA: TGTGCCAGCAGCCCGGGACACCGCGGCTACACCTTC.

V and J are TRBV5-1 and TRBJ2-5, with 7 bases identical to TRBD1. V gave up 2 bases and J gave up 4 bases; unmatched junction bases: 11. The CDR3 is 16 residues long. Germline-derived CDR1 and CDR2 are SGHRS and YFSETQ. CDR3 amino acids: CASSLTVQGSGETQYF. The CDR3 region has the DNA TGCGCCAGCAGCTTAACGGTACAGGGGAGCGGAGAGACCCAGTACTTC.